Below are 27 T cell receptor beta chains sequenced from a single sample in a study of blood T cell repertoires in COVID-19 (dated by TCRdb to the early 2020s). Receptors were amplified or captured by the immunoSEQ multiplex PCR assay. TCRdb stores this immuneACCESS table with in-frame sequences only. Part of the clones is absent; in the studies checked, under half of the shortfall reflects unresolved V genes, and no reason is known for the rest. This sample has around 300,000 clones in its table, and approximately 92% of those were observed once. In total, the top ten clones hold 2% to 3% of the sample. The source material was PBMCs or T cells enriched from blood (not recorded which). The receptors here all came from a woman under 30 who had recovered from COVID-19.

V is TRBV5-1 and J is TRBJ1-4; D is perhaps TRBD1 (6 bases). Germline V CDR1 and CDR2: SGHRS, YFSETQ. The CDR3 consists of 16 residues. Trimming removed 0 bases at V and 2 bases at J, with 11 bases between. The CDR3 DNA reads as TGCGCCAGCAGCTTGGCCAAAAGGGGGACTAATGAAAAACTGTTTTTT. It is translated as CASSLAKRGTNEKLFF.

In DNA, the CDR3 is TGTGCCAGCAGCTTAAGGACAGGGGCTGGAAACACCATATATTTT. It is translated as CASSLRTGAGNTIYF. V is TRBV13 and J is TRBJ1-3, with 9 bases aligning to TRBD1. The J segment lost 2 bases and the V segment lost 2 bases, leaving 1 base of the junction unmatched. This CDR3 has 15 amino acids. The germline V gene encodes CDR1 PRHDT and CDR2 FYEKMQ (reference sequence).

Concerning this clone: Distinct nucleotide sequences in the sample also encode this CDR3. The CDR3 DNA is TGTGCCAGCAGTTTTAAACAGGGCAATTCACCCCTCCACTTT. Translated, it gives CASSFKQGNSPLHF. The rearrangement uses TRBV7-2 and TRBJ1-6, with D possibly TRBD1 on 6 matching bases. Germline V gives CDR1 SGHTA, CDR2 FQGNSA. V dropped 6 bases and J dropped 7 bases, with 13 bases sitting between them. CDR3 length: 14 residues.

This chain joins TRBV19 and TRBJ2-7; 8 nucleotides align to TRBD2. The CDR3 contains 15 residues. CDR1 and CDR2 (germline): LNHDA, SQIVND (reference sequence). The CDR3 region has the DNA TGTGCATCAGGCTGGTGGGGTAGCGGGGTCGCGGAGCAGTACTTC. This sequence encodes CASGWWGSGVAEQYF.

This chain uses TRBV19 with TRBJ2-7, with 7 nucleotides matching TRBD1. V lost 8 bases and J lost 3; bases outside the gene matches: 7. This CDR3 region has 13 residues. Germline V gives CDR1 LNHDA, CDR2 SQIVND (reference sequence). In DNA, the CDR3 is TGTGCCAGTGGGGGACAGAGAGGCTACGAGCAGTACTTC. Translating gives CASGGQRGYEQYF. The whole variable domain, remainder taken from reference TRBV19 and TRBJ2-7, is DGGITQSPKYLFRKEGQNVTLSCEQNLNHDAMYWYRQDPGQGLRLIYYSQIVNDFQKGDIAEGYSVSREKKESFPLTVTSAQKNPTAFYLCASGGQRGYEQYFGPGTRLTVT.

The chain joins TRBV10-1 to TRBJ2-1, with 9 bases that match TRBD1. V trimming: 10 bases; J trimming: 9 bases; junction bases outside the gene matches: 16. The CDR3 totals 15 residues. Germline assignment: CDR1 WNHNN and CDR2 SYGVQD (reference sequence). The CDR3 DNA reads TGCGCCACCTGGAGCGGGGACAGGGTAGACCCTGAGCAGTTCTTC. Encoded protein: CATWSGDRVDPEQFF.

The gene calls are TRBV7-9 and TRBJ1-4; possibly TRBD1 for D (5 bases). The CDR3 consists of 13 residues. Deletions cut 9 bases from V and 8 bases from J, with 16 bases between. Germline V lookup: CDR1 SEHNR, CDR2 FQNEAQ (reference sequence). CDR3 DNA sequence: TGTGCCAGAAGGGGAAAGCAGGGCGAAAAACTGTTTTTT. It specifies CARRGKQGEKLFF.

The rearrangement links TRBV5-1 to TRBJ1-2; unclear D gene. V dropped 2 bases and J dropped 0 bases, with 5 bases sitting between them. The CDR3 spans 13 residues. Germline values: CDR1 SGHRS, CDR2 YFSETQ. The CDR3 spells CASSFAANYGYTF. The CDR3 DNA reads as TGCGCCAGCAGCTTTGCGGCTAACTATGGCTACACCTTC.

The CDR3 DNA reads as TGTGCCAGCAGCGACCGAGGGACAGGCTCTGGAAACACCATATATTTT. It translates to CASSDRGTGSGNTIYF. The chain has TRBV9 and TRBJ1-3; TRBD1 aligns across 8 bases. Trimming cost V 3 bases and J 0 bases; bases outside gene matches: 5. The V gene's germline CDR1 is SGDLS and CDR2 YYNGEE. The length of the CDR3 is 16 residues.

The J gene is TRBJ2-1, the V gene TRBV25-1, with 7 bases identical to TRBD1. The germline gives CDR1 MGHDK, CDR2 SYGVNS. The CDR3 is 16 residues long. V dropped 3 bases and J dropped 2; count of bases not matched to a gene: 7. CDR3 DNA: TGTGCCAGCAGTGAGCCCGGACAGGATACCTACAATGAGCAGTTCTTC. Translation gives CASSEPGQDTYNEQFF.

This chain uses TRBV5-8 with TRBJ1-6, with TRBD1 identical over 8 bases. The CDR3 consists of 16 residues. From germline, CDR1 is SGHTS and CDR2 YDEGEE. V gave up 7 bases and J gave up 9 bases; unmatched junction bases: 15. The CDR3 sequence: CASYLPPAGGFSPLHF. The DNA for the CDR3 is TGTGCCAGCTACCTCCCCCCCGCAGGGGGCTTTTCACCCCTCCACTTT.

This clone was recorded at least ten times. The rearrangement links TRBV30 to TRBJ2-1; D gene uncertain. From germline, CDR1 is GTSNPN and CDR2 SVGIG (reference sequence). Trimming took 2 bases from V and 3 from J, leaving 8 bases between them. The CDR3 spans 13 residues. CDR3 in amino acids: CAWSSENYNEQFF. DNA for the CDR3: TGTGCCTGGAGTTCCGAGAACTACAATGAGCAGTTCTTC. Filled out from reference TRBV30 and TRBJ2-1, the complete variable domain reads SQTIHQWPATLVQPVGSPLSLECTVEGTSNPNLYWYRQAAGRGLQLLFYSVGIGQISSEVPQNLSASRPQDRQFILSSKKLLLSDSGFYLCAWSSENYNEQFFGPGTRLTVL.

This chain connects TRBV4-2 to TRBJ2-3; 8 nucleotides align to TRBD2. CDR1 LGHNA and CDR2 YNFKEQ come from the germline V gene. The CDR3 has 18 residues. V lost 8 bases, J lost 6 bases, and 22 bases stayed unmatched. The CDR3 nucleotides read TGTGCCAGCGGAAGACCAGGCCTGGCGGGGGGCCTCATGGATACGCAGTATTTT. Translating gives CASGRPGLAGGLMDTQYF.

The V gene is TRBV25-1, the J gene TRBJ2-1, with 11 bases aligning to TRBD2. Germline-derived CDR1 and CDR2 are MGHDK and SYGVNS. Trimming at V came to 1 base and at J to 9 bases, leaving 11 bases not matched to a gene. The CDR3 has 17 residues. CDR3: CASSEFGIAGGHVEQFF. DNA of the CDR3: TGTGCCAGCAGTGAATTTGGAATAGCGGGGGGGCACGTTGAGCAGTTCTTC. Complete variable domain (other parts from reference TRBV25-1 and TRBJ2-1): EADIYQTPRYLVIGTGKKITLECSQTMGHDKMYWYQQDPGMELHLIHYSYGVNSTEKGDLSSESTVSRIRTEHFPLTLESARPSHTSQYLCASSEFGIAGGHVEQFFGPGTRLTVL.

This CDR3 reads CASSSLSADAFF. CDR3 coding DNA: TGTGCCAGCAGTTCCCTATCGGCGGATGCCTTCTTC. This rearrangement joins TRBV28 to TRBJ2-1; D gene unclear. The V gene lost 4 bases and the J gene lost 16 bases, with 17 bases spanning the gap. The CDR3 loop spans 12 amino acids. Germline-derived CDR1 and CDR2 are MDHEN and SYDVKM.

This rearrangement joins TRBV5-4 to TRBJ1-2, with D unclear. The germline V gene encodes CDR1 SGHNT and CDR2 YYREEE (reference sequence). CDR3 length equals 16 residues. Deletions cut 4 bases from V and 4 bases from J, with 20 bases between. CDR3 in amino acids: CASSPGLGSAGYGYTF. CDR3 DNA sequence: TGTGCCAGCAGCCCGGGCCTAGGGTCTGCGGGCTATGGCTACACCTTC.

This chain connects TRBV6-5 to TRBJ1-2, with D unclear. CDR3 length: 13 residues. Trimming removed 5 bases at V and 8 bases at J, with 15 bases between. The V gene's germline CDR1 is MNHEY and CDR2 SVGAGI. CDR3 nucleotide sequence: TGTGCCAGCAGTCCCCTTTCCCCGGGAGGCTACACCTTC. Translation gives CASSPLSPGGYTF.

The chain employs TRBV18 and TRBJ1-3; 7 nucleotides line up with TRBD1. V lost 3 bases, J lost 3 bases, and 11 bases stayed unmatched. CDR1 is KGHSH, CDR2 LQKENI, per germline. The CDR3 extends over 17 amino acids. CDR3 protein: CASSPIPGQTLGNTIYF. The CDR3 nucleotides read TGTGCCAGCTCACCGATACCGGGACAGACCCTTGGAAACACCATATATTTT.

V usage is TRBV7-9 and J usage is TRBJ2-5, with a possible D match to TRBD2 (6 bases). The V gene lost 5 bases and the J gene lost 5 bases, with 18 bases spanning the gap. This CDR3 is built from 15 residues. Germline V CDR1 and CDR2: SEHNR, FQNEAQ (reference sequence). The CDR3 reads CASSVTRSRGETQYF. CDR3 nucleotides: TGTGCCAGCAGCGTGACCCGGTCTCGGGGGGAGACCCAGTACTTC.

CDR3 DNA: TGTGCCAGCTCACCACCGCGGGCGGCATTTTCATCCGAGCAGTACTTC. Translating gives CASSPPRAAFSSEQYF. This chain links TRBV18 with TRBJ2-7; TRBD2 is a possible D gene (5 bases). Trimming took 0 bases from V and 6 from J, leaving 18 bases between them. CDR1 is KGHSH and CDR2 is LQKENI in the germline V gene. This CDR3 spans 16 amino acids.

DNA of the CDR3: TGTGCCAGCACCCCCCTAAGTTGCCAGCCCCAGCATTTT. Encoded protein: CASTPLSCQPQHF. This chain connects TRBV6-4 to TRBJ1-5; D call uncertain. The V end was cut by 7 bases, the J end by 7 bases, with 14 bases between. Per germline, CDR1 MRHNA and CDR2 SNTAGT. CDR3 length: 13 residues.

This chain joins TRBV11-3 and TRBJ1-1; the match to TRBD1 covers 10 bases. This CDR3 has 13 amino acids. The V gene's germline CDR1 is SGHNT and CDR2 YENEEA. Unmatched junction bases numbered 5, after V lost 5 bases and J lost 8 bases. In DNA, the CDR3 is TGTGCCAGCAGCCCGGGACAGGGGTTGGAAGCTTTCTTT. Amino acid sequence: CASSPGQGLEAFF.

This chain uses TRBV7-2 with TRBJ1-3, with D unclear. This CDR3 spans 15 amino acids. CDR1 is SGHTA and CDR2 is FQGNSA in the germline V gene. V was cut by 4 bases and J by 2 bases, with 12 bases left in between. CDR3 sequence reads: CASSSLTVAGNTIYF. The CDR3 DNA follows: TGTGCCAGCAGCTCCCTCACAGTGGCTGGAAACACCATATATTTT.

This chain joins TRBV4-1 and TRBJ1-4; TRBD1 aligns across 10 bases. The CDR3 spans 15 residues. Germline trimming cut 3 bases from V and 7 bases from J; bases unmatched to any gene: 5. CDR1 and CDR2 from the germline V gene are MGHRA and YSYEKL. The DNA for the CDR3 is TGCGCCAGCAGCCAGACAGGGGGCGGGTCTGAAAAACTGTTTTTT. It specifies CASSQTGGGSEKLFF.

The chain employs TRBV28 and TRBJ1-5; tentative D call: TRBD1 (6 bases). This CDR3 region has 16 residues. In germline, CDR1 is MDHEN, CDR2 SYDVKM. The V gene lost 5 bases and the J gene lost 9 bases, with 23 bases spanning the gap. CDR3 coding DNA: TGTGCCAGCAGTCCAGACCCTCGGGGGGGCGGACGGCCCCAGCATTTT. Its protein product is CASSPDPRGGGRPQHF.

This clone came up once. V gene TRBV27 combines with J gene TRBJ1-6; 9 bases line up with TRBD1. V gave up 6 bases and J gave up 9 bases; unmatched junction bases: 9. This CDR3 comprises 15 residues. Germline V lookup: CDR1 MNHEY, CDR2 SMNVEV (reference sequence). In nucleotides, the CDR3 is TGTGCCAGCAGCTACTCCGGGACAGGGACTTCACCCCTCCACTTT. It encodes CASSYSGTGTSPLHF.

This clone has a single count. This chain connects TRBV18 to TRBJ1-6, with 7 nucleotides matching TRBD1. V dropped 2 bases and J dropped 9; count of bases not matched to a gene: 7. From germline, CDR1 is KGHSH and CDR2 LQKENI. The CDR3 length is 15 residues. The CDR3 loop reads CASSPGTGDLSPLHF. The DNA of the CDR3 is TGTGCCAGCTCACCAGGAACAGGGGACCTTTCACCCCTCCACTTT.